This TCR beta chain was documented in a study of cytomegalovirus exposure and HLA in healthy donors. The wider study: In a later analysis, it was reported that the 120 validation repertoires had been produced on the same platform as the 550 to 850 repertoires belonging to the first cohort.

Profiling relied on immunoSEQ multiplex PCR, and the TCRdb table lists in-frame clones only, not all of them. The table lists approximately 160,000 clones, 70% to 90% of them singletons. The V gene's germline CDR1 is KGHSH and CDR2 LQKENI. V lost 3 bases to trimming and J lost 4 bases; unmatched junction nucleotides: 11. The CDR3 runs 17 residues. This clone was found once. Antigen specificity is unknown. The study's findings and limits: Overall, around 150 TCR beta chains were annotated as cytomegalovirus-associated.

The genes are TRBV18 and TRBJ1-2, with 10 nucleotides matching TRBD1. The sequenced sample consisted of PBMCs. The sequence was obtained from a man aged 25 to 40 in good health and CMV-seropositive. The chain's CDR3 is CASSPKYRQGAGYGYTF. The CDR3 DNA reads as TGTGCCAGCTCACCCAAGTACCGACAGGGGGCCGGCTATGGCTACACCTTC.